Below are 10 T cell receptor beta chains sequenced from a single sample in a study of blood T cells in healthy people across ages. A second PCR, run for about 7 to 11 cycles, used a sample-barcoded 5' primer plus a J-beta primer mix. Each CDR3 protein is one row after TCRdb ran MiXCR on the 5' RACE reads. The sample contains 1,300,000 or so distinct CDR3 sequences, roughly 59% of which appear only once. The material sequenced was blood. Every receptor here comes from a man aged 18 to 30 in good health.

This clonotype occurred a few times. V gene TRBV7-6 combines with J gene TRBJ2-3; D tentatively fits TRBD1 or TRBD2 (5 bases each). Germline V CDR1 and CDR2: SGHVS, FNYEAQ. The CDR3 runs to 16 residues. V shed 4 bases and J shed 1 base, with 15 bases lying between them. Here the CDR3 reads CASSSPVGDRTDTQYF. DNA of the CDR3: TGTGCCAGCAGCTCCCCGGTTGGGGACCGCACAGATACGCAGTATTTT.

Only a few counts were recorded for this clonotype. The chain combines TRBV27 with TRBJ2-5; 7 bases line up with TRBD1. Germline-derived CDR1 and CDR2 are MNHEY and SMNVEV (reference sequence). V shed 4 bases and J 0 bases; nucleotides not matched to a gene: 8. CDR3 length: 16 residues. The CDR3 nucleotides read TGTGCCAGCAGTTCTCACAGGGGATTGTACCAAGAGACCCAGTACTTC. This gives the protein CASSSHRGLYQETQYF.

This clonotype was recorded only once. This sequence joins TRBV20-1 and TRBJ2-7, with 9 bases lining up with TRBD2. This CDR3 comprises 14 residues. From germline, CDR1 is DFQATT and CDR2 SNEGSKA (reference sequence). The V gene end was trimmed by 3 bases and the J gene end by 10 bases; junction bases not matched to a gene: 13. The CDR3 reads CSASPTSGQETQYF. The CDR3 nucleotides read TGCAGTGCTAGCCCTACTAGCGGGCAAGAGACTCAGTACTTC.

The V and J genes are TRBV7-2 and TRBJ2-7; D is ambiguous. Germline CDR1 and CDR2: SGHTA and FQGNSA. The CDR3 sequence is 11 residues long. V was pared by 7 bases and J by 7 bases, with 11 bases between. The CDR3 DNA reads TGTGCCAGCACCCTTTTCAATGAGCAGTACTTC. Protein sequence: CASTLFNEQYF.

This chain uses TRBV28 with TRBJ2-1; tentatively, D is TRBD1 (5 bases). The length of the CDR3 is 17 residues. Germline assignment: CDR1 MDHEN and CDR2 SYDVKM. Trimming took 5 bases from V and 4 from J, leaving 21 bases between them. CDR3 coding DNA: TGTGCCAGCAGTGCCGGAACCTGGGGCGGCTCTTACAATGAGCAGTTCTTC. This gives the protein CASSAGTWGGSYNEQFF.

This clonotype was seen a few times. The chain has TRBV4-1 and TRBJ2-1, with D tentatively TRBD1 or TRBD2 (5 bases each). In germline, CDR1 is MGHRA, CDR2 YSYEKL. The CDR3 length is 15 residues. V was cut by 5 bases and J by 8 bases, with 19 bases left in between. This chain's CDR3 is CASSDRDLRTDEQFF. As DNA, the CDR3 is TGCGCCAGCAGCGACCGGGACCTCAGGACGGATGAGCAGTTCTTC.

This clonotype appeared a few times. The chain employs TRBV5-6 and TRBJ2-3; D remains unclear. The V end was cut by 6 bases, the J end by 1 base, with 12 bases between. The CDR3 has 14 amino acids. CDR1 SGHDT and CDR2 YYEEEE come from the germline V gene. The CDR3 DNA follows: TGTGCCAGCAACCTTCAAGGACGCACAGATACGCAGTATTTT. It yields the protein CASNLQGRTDTQYF. Together with reference TRBV5-6 and TRBJ2-3, the CDR3 gives the full variable domain: DAGVTQSPTHLIKTRGQQVTLRCSPKSGHDTVSWYQQALGQGPQFIFQYYEEEERQRGNFPDRFSGHQFPNYSSELNVNALLLGDSALYLCASNLQGRTDTQYFGPGTRLTVL.

This clonotype was recorded a few times. The chain couples TRBV20-1 to TRBJ1-2; 7 nucleotides align to TRBD1. Per germline, CDR1 DFQATT and CDR2 SNEGSKA (reference sequence). This CDR3 region has 11 residues. CDR3 coding DNA: TGCAGCGGCGACAGGGTTGGCGGCTACACCTTC. It yields the protein CSGDRVGGYTF.

In this sample, this clonotype turned up many times. The chain carries TRBV29-1 and TRBJ2-7; TRBD1 agrees at 9 bases. The CDR3 totals 12 residues. V dropped 6 bases and J dropped 2; count of bases not matched to a gene: 2. Germline V CDR1 and CDR2: SQVTM, ANQGSEA. The CDR3 DNA reads TGCAGCGTCGGACAGGGGACCTACGAGCAGTACTTC. Amino acids: CSVGQGTYEQYF.

The gene calls are TRBV20-1 and TRBJ2-7; D gene uncertain. The end of the DNA aligns better with TRBJ2-5, so the J call may be wrong. CDR3 length: 10 residues. Germline V gene data show CDR1 as DFQATT and CDR2 as SNEGSKA (reference sequence). The CDR3 spells CRVVTETQYF. DNA for the CDR3: TGCAGGGTCGTCACGGAGACCCAGTACTTC.